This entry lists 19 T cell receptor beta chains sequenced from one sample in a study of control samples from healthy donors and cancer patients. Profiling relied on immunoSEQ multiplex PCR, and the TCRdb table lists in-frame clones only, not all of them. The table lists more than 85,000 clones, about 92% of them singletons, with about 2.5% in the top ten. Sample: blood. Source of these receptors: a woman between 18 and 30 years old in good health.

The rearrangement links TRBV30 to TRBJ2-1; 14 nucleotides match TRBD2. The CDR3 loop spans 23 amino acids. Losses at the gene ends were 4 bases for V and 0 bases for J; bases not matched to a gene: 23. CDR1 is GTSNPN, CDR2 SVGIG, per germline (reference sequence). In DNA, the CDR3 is TGTGCCTGGAACCCAGAGAACCTTGGGGGACTAGCGGGGGACCTGAGCTCCTACAATGAGCAGTTCTTC. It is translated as CAWNPENLGGLAGDLSSYNEQFF.

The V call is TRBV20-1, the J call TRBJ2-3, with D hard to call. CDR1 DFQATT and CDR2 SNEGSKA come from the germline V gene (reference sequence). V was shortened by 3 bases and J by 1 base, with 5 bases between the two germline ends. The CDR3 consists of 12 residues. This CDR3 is CSASEGTDTQYF. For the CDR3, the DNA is TGCAGTGCTAGTGAGGGCACAGATACGCAGTATTTT.

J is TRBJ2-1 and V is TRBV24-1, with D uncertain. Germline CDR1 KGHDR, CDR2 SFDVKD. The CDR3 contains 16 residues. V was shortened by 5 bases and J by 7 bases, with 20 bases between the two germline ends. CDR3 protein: CATSVGGLAIGNEQFF. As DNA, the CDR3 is TGTGCCACCAGTGTGGGTGGGCTTGCAATAGGTAATGAGCAGTTCTTC.

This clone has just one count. The CDR3 sequence: CASSLRSATNEKLFF. CDR3 nucleotide sequence: TGCGCCAGCAGCTTGCGATCCGCAACTAATGAAAAACTGTTTTTT. The chain uses TRBV5-1 and TRBJ1-4; D remains unclear. The CDR3 contains 15 residues. CDR1 and CDR2 from the germline V gene are SGHRS and YFSETQ. V dropped 1 base and J dropped 0 bases, with 7 bases sitting between them.

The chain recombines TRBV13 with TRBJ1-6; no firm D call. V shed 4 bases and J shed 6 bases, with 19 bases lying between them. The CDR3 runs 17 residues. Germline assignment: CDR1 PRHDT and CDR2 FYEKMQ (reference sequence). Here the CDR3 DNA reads TGTGCCAGCAGCTCCACCGGTTTTTGGAGCGGTAATTCACCCCTCCACTTT. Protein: CASSSTGFWSGNSPLHF. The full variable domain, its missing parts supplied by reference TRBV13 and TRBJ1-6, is AAGVIQSPRHLIKEKRETATLKCYPIPRHDTVYWYQQGPGQDPQFLISFYEKMQSDKGSIPDRFSAQQFSDYHSELNMSSLELGDSALYFCASSSTGFWSGNSPLHFGNGTRLTVT.

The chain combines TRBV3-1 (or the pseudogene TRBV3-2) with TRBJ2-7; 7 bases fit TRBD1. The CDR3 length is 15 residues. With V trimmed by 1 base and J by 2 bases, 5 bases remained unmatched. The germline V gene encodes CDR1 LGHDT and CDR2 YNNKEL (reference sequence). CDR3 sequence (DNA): TGTGCCAGCAGCCAAGGGGGGACAGAGACCTACGAGCAGTACTTC. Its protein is CASSQGGTETYEQYF.

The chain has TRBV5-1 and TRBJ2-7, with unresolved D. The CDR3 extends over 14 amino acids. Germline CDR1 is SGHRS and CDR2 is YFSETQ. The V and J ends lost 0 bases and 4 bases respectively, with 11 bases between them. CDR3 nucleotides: TGCGCCAGCAGCTTGGGGGTTGGGTTGTACGAGCAGTACTTC. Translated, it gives CASSLGVGLYEQYF.

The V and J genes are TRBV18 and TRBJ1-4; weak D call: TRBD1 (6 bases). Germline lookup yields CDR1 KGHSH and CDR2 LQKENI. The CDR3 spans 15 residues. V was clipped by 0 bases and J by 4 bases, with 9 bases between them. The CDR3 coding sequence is TGTGCCAGCTCACCACCCGGGACATTTAATGAAAAACTGTTTTTT. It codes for CASSPPGTFNEKLFF.

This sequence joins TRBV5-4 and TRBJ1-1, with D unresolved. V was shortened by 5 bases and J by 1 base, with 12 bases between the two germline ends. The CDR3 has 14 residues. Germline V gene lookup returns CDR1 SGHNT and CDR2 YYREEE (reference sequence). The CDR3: CASSDQNSNTEAFF. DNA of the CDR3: TGTGCCAGCAGTGATCAGAACTCGAACACTGAAGCTTTCTTT.

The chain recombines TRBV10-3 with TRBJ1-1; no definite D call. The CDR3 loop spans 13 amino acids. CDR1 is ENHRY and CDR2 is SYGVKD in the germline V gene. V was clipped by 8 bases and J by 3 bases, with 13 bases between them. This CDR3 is CAIANQRDTEAFF. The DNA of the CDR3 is TGTGCCATCGCGAACCAGAGGGACACTGAAGCTTTCTTT.

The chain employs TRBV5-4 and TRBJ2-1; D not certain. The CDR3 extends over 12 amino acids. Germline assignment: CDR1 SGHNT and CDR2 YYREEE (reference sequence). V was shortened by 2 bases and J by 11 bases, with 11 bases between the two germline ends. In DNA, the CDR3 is TGTGCCAGCAGCTTAGGTGCGAGCAAGCAGTTCTTC. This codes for CASSLGASKQFF.

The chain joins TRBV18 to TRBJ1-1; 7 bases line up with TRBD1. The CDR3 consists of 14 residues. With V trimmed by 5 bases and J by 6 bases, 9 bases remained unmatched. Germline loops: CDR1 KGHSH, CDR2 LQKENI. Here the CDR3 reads CASSLGGAVPEAFF. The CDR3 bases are TGTGCCAGCTCATTAGGGGGCGCGGTCCCTGAAGCTTTCTTT. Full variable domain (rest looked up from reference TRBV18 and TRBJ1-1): NAGVMQNPRHLVRRRGQEARLRCSPMKGHSHVYWYRQLPEEGLKFMVYLQKENIIDESGMPKERFSAEFPKEGPSILRIQQVVRGDSAAYFCASSLGGAVPEAFFGQGTRLTVV.

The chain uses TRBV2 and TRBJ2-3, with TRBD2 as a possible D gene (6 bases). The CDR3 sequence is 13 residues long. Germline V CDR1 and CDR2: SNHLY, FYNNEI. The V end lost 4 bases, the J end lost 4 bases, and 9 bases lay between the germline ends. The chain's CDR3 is CASSVRRADTQYF. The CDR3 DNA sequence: TGTGCCAGCAGTGTTCGGAGGGCAGATACGCAGTATTTT.

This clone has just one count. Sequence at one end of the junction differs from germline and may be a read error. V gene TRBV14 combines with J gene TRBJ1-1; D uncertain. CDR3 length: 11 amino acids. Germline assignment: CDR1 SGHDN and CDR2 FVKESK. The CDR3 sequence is CASSQDTEAFF. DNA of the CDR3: TGTGCCAGCAGTCAAGACACTGAAGCTTTCTTT.

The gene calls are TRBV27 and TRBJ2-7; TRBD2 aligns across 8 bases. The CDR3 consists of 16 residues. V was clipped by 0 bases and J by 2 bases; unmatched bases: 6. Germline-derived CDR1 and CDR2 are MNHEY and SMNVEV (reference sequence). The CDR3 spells CASSLSISGGAYEQYF. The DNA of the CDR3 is TGTGCCAGCAGTTTATCGATTTCGGGAGGGGCCTACGAGCAGTACTTC.

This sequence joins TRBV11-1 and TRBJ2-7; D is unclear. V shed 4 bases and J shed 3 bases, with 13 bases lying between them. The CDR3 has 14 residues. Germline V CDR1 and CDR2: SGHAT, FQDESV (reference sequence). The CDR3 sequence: CASSSGLTDYEQYF. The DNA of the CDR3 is TGTGCCAGCAGCTCCGGCCTGACTGACTACGAGCAGTACTTC.

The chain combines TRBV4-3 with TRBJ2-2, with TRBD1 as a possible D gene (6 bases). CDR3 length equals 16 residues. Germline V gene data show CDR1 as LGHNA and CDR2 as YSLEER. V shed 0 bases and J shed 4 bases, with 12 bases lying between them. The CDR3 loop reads CASSQDFRGSTGELFF. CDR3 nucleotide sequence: TGCGCCAGCAGCCAAGATTTCAGGGGCAGCACCGGGGAGCTGTTTTTT.

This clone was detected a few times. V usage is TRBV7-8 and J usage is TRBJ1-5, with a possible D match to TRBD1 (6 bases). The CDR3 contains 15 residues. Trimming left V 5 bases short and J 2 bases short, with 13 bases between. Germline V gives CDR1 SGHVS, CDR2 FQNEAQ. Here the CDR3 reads CASSPGQSRNQPQHF. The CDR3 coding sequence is TGTGCCAGCAGCCCCGGACAGAGCCGCAATCAGCCCCAGCATTTT.

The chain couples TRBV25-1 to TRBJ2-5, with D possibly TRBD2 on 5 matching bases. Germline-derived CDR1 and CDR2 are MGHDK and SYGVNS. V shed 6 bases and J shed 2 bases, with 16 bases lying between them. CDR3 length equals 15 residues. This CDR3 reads CASRYGLALQETQYF. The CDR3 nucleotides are TGTGCCAGCAGATACGGATTAGCGCTTCAAGAGACCCAGTACTTC.